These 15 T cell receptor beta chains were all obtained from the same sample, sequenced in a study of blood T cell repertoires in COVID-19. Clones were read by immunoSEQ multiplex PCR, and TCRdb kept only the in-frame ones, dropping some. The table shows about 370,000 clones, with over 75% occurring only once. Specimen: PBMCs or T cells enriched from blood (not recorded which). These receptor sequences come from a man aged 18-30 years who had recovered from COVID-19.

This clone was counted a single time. CDR3 sequence reads: CASSPRLAEYNEQFF. The CDR3 DNA sequence: TGTGCCAGCAGCCCCCGGTTAGCGGAGTACAATGAGCAGTTCTTC. The chain has TRBV9 and TRBJ2-1, with D possibly matching TRBD2 (6 bases). V dropped 4 bases and J dropped 4 bases, with 15 bases sitting between them. The CDR3 contains 15 residues. Germline CDR1 SGDLS, CDR2 YYNGEE.

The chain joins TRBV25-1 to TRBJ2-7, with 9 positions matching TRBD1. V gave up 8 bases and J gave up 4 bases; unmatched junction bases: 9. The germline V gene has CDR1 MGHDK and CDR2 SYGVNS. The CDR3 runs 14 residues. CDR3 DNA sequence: TGTGCCAGCTCCCGGGGGACAGGGCTATACGAGCAGTACTTC. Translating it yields CASSRGTGLYEQYF.

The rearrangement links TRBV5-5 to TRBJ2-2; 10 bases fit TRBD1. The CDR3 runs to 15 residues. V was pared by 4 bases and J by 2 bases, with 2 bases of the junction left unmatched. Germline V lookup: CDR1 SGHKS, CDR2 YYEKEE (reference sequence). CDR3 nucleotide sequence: TGTGCCAGCAGCCGACAGGGGGCTAACACCGGGGAGCTGTTTTTT. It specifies CASSRQGANTGELFF.

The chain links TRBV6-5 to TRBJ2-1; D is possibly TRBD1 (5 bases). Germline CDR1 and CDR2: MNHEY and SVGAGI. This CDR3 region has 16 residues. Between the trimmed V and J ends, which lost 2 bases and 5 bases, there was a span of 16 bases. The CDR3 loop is CASSYGLGVRDNEQFF. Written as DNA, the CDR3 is TGTGCCAGCAGTTACGGGCTAGGGGTTAGGGACAATGAGCAGTTCTTC.

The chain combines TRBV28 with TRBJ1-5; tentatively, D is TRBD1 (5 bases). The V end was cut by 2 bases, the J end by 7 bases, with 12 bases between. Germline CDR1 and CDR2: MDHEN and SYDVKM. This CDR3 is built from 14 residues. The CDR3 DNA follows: TGTGCCAGCAGTTTAAAGGGGTTCGGGCAGCCCCAGCATTTT. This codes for CASSLKGFGQPQHF.

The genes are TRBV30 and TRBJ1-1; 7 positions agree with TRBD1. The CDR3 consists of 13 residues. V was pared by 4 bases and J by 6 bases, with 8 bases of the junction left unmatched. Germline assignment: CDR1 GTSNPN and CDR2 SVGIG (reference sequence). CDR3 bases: TGTGCCTGGACTGAACAGGGGTTGGCTGAAGCTTTCTTT. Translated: CAWTEQGLAEAFF.

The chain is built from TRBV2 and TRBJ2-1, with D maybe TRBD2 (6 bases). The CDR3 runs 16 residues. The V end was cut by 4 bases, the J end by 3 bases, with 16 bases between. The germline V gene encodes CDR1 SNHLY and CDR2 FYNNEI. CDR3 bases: TGTGCCAGCAGTGTCTCCGAGGGAGGTAGCTACAATGAGCAGTTCTTC. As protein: CASSVSEGGSYNEQFF. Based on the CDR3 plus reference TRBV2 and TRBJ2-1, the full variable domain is EPEVTQTPSHQVTQMGQEVILRCVPISNHLYFYWYRQILGQKVEFLVSFYNNEISEKSEIFDDQFSVERPDGSNFTLKIRSTKLEDSAMYFCASSVSEGGSYNEQFFGPGTRLTVL.

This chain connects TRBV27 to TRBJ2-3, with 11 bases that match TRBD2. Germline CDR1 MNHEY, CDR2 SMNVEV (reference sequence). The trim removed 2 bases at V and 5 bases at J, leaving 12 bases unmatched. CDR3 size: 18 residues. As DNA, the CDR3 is TGTGCCAGCAGTTTAGTTAGCGGGAGGGCCATTGTTGAAGATACGCAGTATTTT. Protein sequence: CASSLVSGRAIVEDTQYF.

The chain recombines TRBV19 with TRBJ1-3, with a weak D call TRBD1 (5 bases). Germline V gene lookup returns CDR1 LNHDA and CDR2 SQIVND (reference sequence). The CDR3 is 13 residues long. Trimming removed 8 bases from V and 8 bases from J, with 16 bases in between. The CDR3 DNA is TGTGCCAGTCTTCACAGGCCTTCCGACACCATATATTTT. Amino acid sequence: CASLHRPSDTIYF. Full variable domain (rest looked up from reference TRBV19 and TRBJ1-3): DGGITQSPKYLFRKEGQNVTLSCEQNLNHDAMYWYRQDPGQGLRLIYYSQIVNDFQKGDIAEGYSVSREKKESFPLTVTSAQKNPTAFYLCASLHRPSDTIYFGEGSWLTVV.

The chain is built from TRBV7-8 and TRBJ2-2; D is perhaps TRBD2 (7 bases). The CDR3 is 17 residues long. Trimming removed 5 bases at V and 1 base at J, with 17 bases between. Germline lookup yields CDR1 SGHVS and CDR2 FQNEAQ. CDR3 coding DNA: TGTGCCAGCAGCCTCGCTTGGGGGGGCGAGAACACCGGGGAGCTGTTTTTT. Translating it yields CASSLAWGGENTGELFF.

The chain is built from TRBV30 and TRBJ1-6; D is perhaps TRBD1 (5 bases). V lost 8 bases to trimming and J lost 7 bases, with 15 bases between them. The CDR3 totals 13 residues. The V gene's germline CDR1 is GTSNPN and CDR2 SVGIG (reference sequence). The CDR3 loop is CAQQVGGNSPLHF. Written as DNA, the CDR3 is TGTGCCCAGCAAGTTGGGGGGAATTCACCCCTCCACTTT. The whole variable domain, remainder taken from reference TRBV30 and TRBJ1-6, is SQTIHQWPATLVQPVGSPLSLECTVEGTSNPNLYWYRQAAGRGLQLLFYSVGIGQISSEVPQNLSASRPQDRQFILSSKKLLLSDSGFYLCAQQVGGNSPLHFGNGTRLTVT.

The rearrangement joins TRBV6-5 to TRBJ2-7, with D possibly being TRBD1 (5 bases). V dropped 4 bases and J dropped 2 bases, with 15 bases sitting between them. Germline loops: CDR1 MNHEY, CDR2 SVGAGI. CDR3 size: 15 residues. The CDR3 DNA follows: TGTGCCAGCAGTTCTGCGACAGTGGGGACCTACGAGCAGTACTTC. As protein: CASSSATVGTYEQYF.

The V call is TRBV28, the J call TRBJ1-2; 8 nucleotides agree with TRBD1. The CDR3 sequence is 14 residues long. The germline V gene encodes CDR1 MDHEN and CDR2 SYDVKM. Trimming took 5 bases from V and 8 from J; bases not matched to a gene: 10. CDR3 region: CASSPGGTGTGYTF. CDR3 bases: TGTGCCAGCAGTCCGGGCGGGACAGGCACCGGCTACACCTTC.

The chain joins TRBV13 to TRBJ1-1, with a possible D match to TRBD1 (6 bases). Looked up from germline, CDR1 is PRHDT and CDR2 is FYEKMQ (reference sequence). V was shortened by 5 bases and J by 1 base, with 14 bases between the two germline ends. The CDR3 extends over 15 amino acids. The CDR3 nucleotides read TGTGCCAGCAGCCCCAGGTGGGGGCGGAACACTGAAGCTTTCTTT. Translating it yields CASSPRWGRNTEAFF.

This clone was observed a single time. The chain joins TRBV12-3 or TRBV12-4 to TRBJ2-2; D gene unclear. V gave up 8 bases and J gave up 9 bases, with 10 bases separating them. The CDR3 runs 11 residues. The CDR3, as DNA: TGTGCCAGCCGTATTGGCCGGGAGCTGTTTTTT. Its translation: CASRIGRELFF.